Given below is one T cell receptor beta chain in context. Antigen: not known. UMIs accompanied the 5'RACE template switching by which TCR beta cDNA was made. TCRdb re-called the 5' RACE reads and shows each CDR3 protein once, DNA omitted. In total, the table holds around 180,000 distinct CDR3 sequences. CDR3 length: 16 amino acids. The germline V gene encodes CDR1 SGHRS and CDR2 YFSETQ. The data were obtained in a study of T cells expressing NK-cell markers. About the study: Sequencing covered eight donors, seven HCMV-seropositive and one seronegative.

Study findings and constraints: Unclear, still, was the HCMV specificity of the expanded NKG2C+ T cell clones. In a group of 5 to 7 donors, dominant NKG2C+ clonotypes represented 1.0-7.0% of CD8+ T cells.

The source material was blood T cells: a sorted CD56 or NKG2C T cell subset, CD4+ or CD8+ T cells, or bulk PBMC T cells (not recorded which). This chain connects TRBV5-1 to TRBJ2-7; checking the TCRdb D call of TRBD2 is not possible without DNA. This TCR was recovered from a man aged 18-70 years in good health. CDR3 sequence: CASSLEGPQSSYEQYF.